This entry lists 3 T cell receptor beta chains sequenced from one sample in a study of CD8+ T cells in alopecia areata. Once RNA had been extracted, it was reverse transcribed into cDNA to act as the sequencing template. The table came from immunoSEQ multiplex PCR; TCRdb's copy has only in-frame clones and leaves some out. The sample has about 110,000 clones, approximately 63% seen once. The sample consisted of CD8+ T cells sorted from blood. The source is a human donor in good health.

The V and J genes are TRBV4-3 and TRBJ1-1; D is undetermined. Deletions cut 0 bases from V and 3 bases from J, with 8 bases between. From germline, CDR1 is LGHNA and CDR2 YSLEER. This CDR3 region has 14 residues. The CDR3: CASSQEPEYTEAFF. The CDR3 DNA reads as TGCGCCAGCAGCCAAGAACCAGAGTACACTGAAGCTTTCTTT.

This clone was counted a few times. The V and J genes are TRBV29-1 and TRBJ2-3; 10 bases align to TRBD2. Germline loops: CDR1 SQVTM, CDR2 ANQGSEA. There are 16 residues in the CDR3. J was trimmed by 6 bases and V by 3 bases; bases with no gene match: 12. The chain's CDR3 is CSVDALAGDFVDTQYF. CDR3 nucleotides: TGCAGCGTTGATGCGCTAGCGGGGGATTTTGTTGATACGCAGTATTTT.

The chain employs TRBV19 and TRBJ2-7, with D tentatively TRBD1 (5 bases). Germline CDR1 reads LNHDA; CDR2 reads SQIVND (reference sequence). The CDR3 is 14 residues long. V lost 1 base and J 5 bases, leaving 12 bases between the germline ends. In nucleotides, the CDR3 is TGTGCCAGTAGTATAGTCCCGCAGGGCCACGAGCAGTACTTC. Amino acids: CASSIVPQGHEQYF.